Below, 28 T cell receptor beta chains from the same sample are listed, as sequenced in a study of T cells in Graves' hyperthyroidism and ophthalmopathy. There were TCR beta CDR3 regions amplified from RNA transcripts. HTBI primers drove first-round RT-PCR of the TCR CDR3. MiXCR was run by TCRdb on the multiplex PCR reads, yielding one entry per CDR3 protein. In the table there are some 690,000 distinct CDR3 sequences, 17% of which are singletons. Sequenced sample: blood. The source is a man aged 45-60 years with Graves' hyperthyroidism.

V usage is TRBV5-1 and J usage is TRBJ2-3; D tentatively fits TRBD1 or TRBD2 (7 bases each). Germline V gives CDR1 SGHRS, CDR2 YFSETQ. The CDR3 spans 14 residues. Trimming pared 4 bases from V and 4 bases from J, leaving 13 bases between. CDR3 sequence (DNA): TGCGCCAGCAGCCTGCAGGGGGGGGCAGATACGCAGTATTTT. Amino acids: CASSLQGGADTQYF.

This rearrangement joins TRBV11-2 to TRBJ2-7, with D perhaps matching TRBD1 or TRBD2 (6 bases each). This CDR3 is built from 13 residues. The germline gives CDR1 SGHAT, CDR2 FQNNGV. Trimming shortened V by 8 bases and J by 0 bases, and 11 bases separated the two germline ends. The CDR3 region is CASRSGASYEQYF. The CDR3 nucleotides are TGTGCCAGCCGCTCGGGGGCCTCCTACGAGCAGTACTTC.

J is TRBJ2-7 and V is TRBV12-3 or TRBV12-4, with unresolved D. This CDR3 contains 13 residues. V was shortened by 5 bases and J by 2 bases, with 10 bases between the two germline ends. CDR3 amino acids: CASSPDITYEQYF. CDR3 in DNA: TGTGCCAGCAGTCCTGACATCACCTACGAGCAGTACTTC.

Ten or more counts support this clonotype. The V call is TRBV2, the J call TRBJ2-4, with D perhaps assigned TRBD1 or TRBD2 (5 bases each). With 0 bases removed from V and 5 bases from J, the gap between germline ends came to 11 bases. Germline assignment: CDR1 SNHLY and CDR2 FYNNEI. CDR3 length equals 15 residues. This chain's CDR3 is CASSEAAGSENIQYF. CDR3 nucleotide sequence: TGTGCCAGCAGTGAAGCGGCAGGGAGCGAAAACATTCAGTACTTC.

This clonotype came up many times. The V and J genes are TRBV6-1 and TRBJ2-7; TRBD2 might be the D (5 bases). Germline V gene lookup returns CDR1 MNHNS and CDR2 SASEGT. The CDR3 loop spans 14 amino acids. V lost 3 bases to trimming and J lost 5 bases, with 14 bases between them. CDR3 region: CASSDELLSDEQYF. DNA of the CDR3: TGTGCCAGCAGTGACGAACTTCTTAGCGACGAGCAGTACTTC.

This chain joins TRBV30 and TRBJ2-2, with 7 bases matching TRBD2. With V trimmed by 5 bases and J by 2 bases, 5 bases remained unmatched. CDR3 length: 14 amino acids. CDR1 is GTSNPN and CDR2 is SVGIG in the germline V gene (reference sequence). CDR3 sequence: CAWEASGNTGELFF. CDR3 nucleotide sequence: TGTGCCTGGGAGGCTAGCGGAAACACCGGGGAGCTGTTTTTT.

This clonotype was found many times. The CDR3 is CASSDRGREQYF. In nucleotides, the CDR3 is TGTGCCAGCTCGGACAGGGGGCGCGAGCAGTACTTC. The chain employs TRBV19 and TRBJ2-7; 11 bases map to TRBD1. The CDR3 consists of 12 residues. Germline V gene data show CDR1 as LNHDA and CDR2 as SQIVND (reference sequence). The V gene end was trimmed by 9 bases and the J gene end by 6 bases; junction bases not matched to a gene: 4.

This clonotype has ten or more counts. The chain has TRBV27 and TRBJ2-7; 7 bases are a match to TRBD2. The CDR3 spans 14 residues. Germline V lookup: CDR1 MNHEY, CDR2 SMNVEV (reference sequence). V shed 5 bases, J shed 1 base, and the junction held 5 bases outside the gene matches. CDR3 in DNA: TGTGCCAGCAGTCCCCGGGAGGCATCCTACGAGCAGTACTTC. It yields the protein CASSPREASYEQYF.

Ten or more counts support this clonotype. The V call is TRBV2, the J call TRBJ2-7; TRBD1 aligns across 7 bases. The CDR3 contains 14 residues. Germline loops: CDR1 SNHLY, CDR2 FYNNEI. Trimming cost V 7 bases and J 2 bases; bases outside gene matches: 8. This CDR3 is CASKGAVNPYEQYF. CDR3 sequence (DNA): TGTGCCAGCAAGGGGGCGGTTAACCCCTACGAGCAGTACTTC.

This clonotype was seen only a few times. Since a much larger clone is just one base distant, this may be a read error. J is TRBJ1-3 and V is TRBV6-1; no clear D gene. The CDR3 covers 12 residues. Between the trimmed V and J ends, which lost 8 bases and 0 bases, there was a span of 5 bases. CDR1 is MNHNS and CDR2 is SASEGT in the germline V gene. The CDR3 DNA reads as TGTGCCAGCTGGGGCTCTGGAAACACCATATATTTT. This sequence encodes CASWGSGNTIYF.

This clonotype occurred many times. The chain joins TRBV5-8 to TRBJ2-5; 13 bases are a match to TRBD2. After removal of 4 bases from V and 5 bases from J, the junction contained 14 bases not matched to a gene. CDR1 SGHTS and CDR2 YDEGEE come from the germline V gene. There are 18 residues in the CDR3. In nucleotides, the CDR3 is TGTGCCAGCAGCCGCGGCATCAGACTAGCGGGAGGCGGTGAGACCCAGTACTTC. As protein: CASSRGIRLAGGGETQYF.

A remark on this clonotype: With a much larger clone just one base away, this may be a read error. The chain uses TRBV18 and TRBJ2-5; possible D gene TRBD1, 6 bases. CDR1 is KGHSH, CDR2 LQKENI, per germline. The length of the CDR3 is 15 residues. V was clipped by 0 bases and J by 5 bases, with 13 bases between them. CDR3 in amino acids: CASSPPWGQVETQYF. The CDR3 DNA is TGTGCCAGCTCACCACCCTGGGGGCAAGTGGAGACCCAGTACTTC. Full variable domain (missing parts from reference TRBV18 and TRBJ2-5): NAGVMQNPRHLVRRRGQEARLRCSPMKGHSHVYWYRQLPEEGLKFMVYLQKENIIDESGMPKERFSAEFPKEGPSILRIQQVVRGDSAAYFCASSPPWGQVETQYFGPGTRLLVL.

This clonotype appeared a single time. The chain's CDR3 is CASTQKGARTEAFF. CDR3 coding DNA: TGTGCCAGTACCCAGAAGGGGGCGAGAACTGAAGCTTTCTTT. The chain uses TRBV19 and TRBJ1-1, with 7 bases aligning to TRBD1. With V trimmed by 7 bases and J by 5 bases, 10 bases remained unmatched. This CDR3 spans 14 amino acids. Germline lookup yields CDR1 LNHDA and CDR2 SQIVND (reference sequence).

This clonotype was observed many times. V and J are TRBV7-9 and TRBJ2-1; 8 nucleotides line up with TRBD1. Trimming took 3 bases from V and 4 from J; bases not matched to a gene: 5. Germline lookup yields CDR1 SEHNR and CDR2 FQNEAQ (reference sequence). This CDR3 is 15 amino acids long. The CDR3 sequence: CASSLFGQGYNEQFF. As DNA, the CDR3 is TGTGCCAGCAGCTTGTTTGGACAGGGATACAATGAGCAGTTCTTC.

This clonotype was seen more than once but under ten times. The V call is TRBV7-9, the J call TRBJ2-4; a possible D gene is TRBD1 (5 bases). Germline V gives CDR1 SEHNR, CDR2 FQNEAQ (reference sequence). V lost 0 bases and J 8 bases, leaving 14 bases between the germline ends. The CDR3 is 15 residues long. In nucleotides, the CDR3 is TGTGCCAGCAGCTTAGCTACAGGATCAGGAGACATTCAGTACTTC. Residues: CASSLATGSGDIQYF.

The rearrangement links TRBV7-2 to TRBJ2-1, with 8 bases identical to TRBD2. In germline, CDR1 is SGHTA, CDR2 FQGNSA. The CDR3 covers 17 residues. With V trimmed by 1 base and J by 3 bases, 8 bases remained unmatched. CDR3 nucleotide sequence: TGTGCCAGCAGCTTAGGGCCGGGACTAGGTCTCTACAATGAGCAGTTCTTC. Its translation is CASSLGPGLGLYNEQFF.

The rearrangement links TRBV4-1 to TRBJ2-3; 10 bases fit TRBD2. Germline assignment: CDR1 MGHRA and CDR2 YSYEKL. The junction had 10 bases not matched to a gene; V was cut back by 2 bases and J by 5 bases. This CDR3 is 17 amino acids long. This chain's CDR3 is CASSQHLAGVSLDTQYF. In DNA form, the CDR3 reads TGCGCCAGCAGCCAACATCTAGCGGGAGTGAGTTTAGATACGCAGTATTTT.

V gene TRBV3-1 combines with J gene TRBJ1-1; 7 bases align to TRBD1. CDR1 is LGHDT and CDR2 is YNNKEL in the germline V gene (reference sequence). The CDR3 covers 16 residues. After removal of 3 bases from V and 0 bases from J, the junction contained 7 bases not matched to a gene. CDR3 DNA: TGTGCCAGCAGCCACCAAAGACAGGGAATGAACACTGAAGCTTTCTTT. Amino acid sequence: CASSHQRQGMNTEAFF.

This clonotype appeared many times. This chain uses TRBV20-1 with TRBJ1-1; D remains unclear. The V end was cut by 0 bases, the J end by 1 base, with 9 bases between. The V gene's germline CDR1 is DFQATT and CDR2 SNEGSKA (reference sequence). This CDR3 has 14 amino acids. DNA of the CDR3: TGCAGTGCTAGAGAAGGCAGAGAGAACACTGAAGCTTTCTTT. Translated, it gives CSAREGRENTEAFF.

V usage is TRBV20-1 and J usage is TRBJ1-2; 7 bases agree with TRBD1. CDR3 length: 14 residues. Looked up from germline, CDR1 is DFQATT and CDR2 is SNEGSKA (reference sequence). Trimming at V came to 5 bases and at J to 5 bases, leaving 11 bases not matched to a gene. The CDR3 spells CSAPTGDTVYGYTF. For the CDR3, the DNA is TGCAGTGCTCCAACAGGGGACACGGTGTATGGCTACACCTTC.

This clonotype was seen a few times. The chain combines TRBV10-3 with TRBJ2-3; 10 nucleotides line up with TRBD2. After removal of 4 bases from V and 5 bases from J, the junction contained 9 bases not matched to a gene. CDR1 is ENHRY and CDR2 is SYGVKD in the germline V gene. This CDR3 spans 16 amino acids. This CDR3 is CAISGEAGGPEDTQYF. The CDR3, as DNA: TGTGCCATCAGTGGAGAAGCGGGAGGGCCGGAAGATACGCAGTATTTT.

The chain joins TRBV5-8 to TRBJ2-7; weak D call: TRBD1 (5 bases). V was clipped by 0 bases and J by 1 base, with 20 bases between them. Looked up from germline, CDR1 is SGHTS and CDR2 is YDEGEE. The CDR3 is made up of 18 amino acids. The CDR3: CASSLVIWRTSLSYEQYF. The CDR3 nucleotides are TGTGCCAGCAGCTTGGTCATCTGGCGGACATCCCTATCCTACGAGCAGTACTTC.

This clonotype has just one count. The rearrangement links TRBV11-2 to TRBJ2-3; the match to TRBD2 covers 11 bases. The V gene end was trimmed by 5 bases and the J gene end by 2 bases; junction bases not matched to a gene: 6. Germline V CDR1 and CDR2: SGHAT, FQNNGV. This CDR3 has 16 residues. The CDR3 sequence: CASSVLAGGSTDTQYF. DNA for the CDR3: TGTGCCAGCAGCGTATTAGCGGGAGGGTCCACAGATACGCAGTATTTT. Using reference TRBV11-2 and TRBJ2-3 for the parts outside the CDR3, the full variable domain is EAGVAQSPRYKIIEKRQSVAFWCNPISGHATLYWYQQILGQGPKLLIQFQNNGVVDDSQLPKDRFSAERLKGVDSTLKIQPAKLEDSAVYLCASSVLAGGSTDTQYFGPGTRLTVL.

This clonotype was seen a handful of times. The chain employs TRBV7-2 and TRBJ2-1; 9 bases line up with TRBD2. J lost 7 bases, V lost 3 bases, and 10 bases had no gene match. This CDR3 spans 16 amino acids. CDR1 is SGHTA, CDR2 FQGNSA, per germline. The CDR3 region has the DNA TGTGCCAGCAGCTTGGGAGGCGGGAGGGCCCTAAATGAGCAGTTCTTC. As protein: CASSLGGGRALNEQFF.

Many counts were recorded for this clonotype. The chain employs TRBV28 and TRBJ2-1; D is uncertain. The V end was cut by 8 bases, the J end by 0 bases, with 8 bases between. Germline-derived CDR1 and CDR2 are MDHEN and SYDVKM. CDR3 length equals 13 residues. Here the CDR3 DNA reads TGTGCCAGCCGATTGGGCTCCTACAATGAGCAGTTCTTC. This translates into CASRLGSYNEQFF.

In its sample, this clonotype was seen many times. The chain carries TRBV5-1 and TRBJ2-3, with 7 bases matching TRBD1. The CDR3 has 14 amino acids. J was trimmed by 1 base and V by 6 bases; bases with no gene match: 5. Germline-derived CDR1 and CDR2 are SGHRS and YFSETQ. The CDR3 DNA is TGCGCCAGCACCGAAACAGGGGGCACAGATACGCAGTATTTT. Protein product: CASTETGGTDTQYF.

J is TRBJ1-5 and V is TRBV20-1; 7 bases are shared with TRBD1. CDR1 and CDR2 from the germline V gene are DFQATT and SNEGSKA (reference sequence). This CDR3 region has 14 residues. V gave up 3 bases and J gave up 6 bases; unmatched junction bases: 8. CDR3 nucleotide sequence: TGCAGTGCTAGGCGCCAGGGGGTTGTTCAGCCCCAGCATTTT. The encoded protein is CSARRQGVVQPQHF.

This clonotype was observed a handful of times. The V call is TRBV5-1, the J call TRBJ2-7; D is uncertain. Germline CDR1 SGHRS, CDR2 YFSETQ. CDR3 length: 15 amino acids. Trimming cost V 0 bases and J 6 bases, with 16 bases left between them. In DNA form, the CDR3 reads TGCGCCAGCAGCTTGGCCCTCCTTGGGCAGGTCGAGCAGTACTTC. Amino acids: CASSLALLGQVEQYF.